The source of this TCR beta chain is a study of blood T cell repertoires in COVID-19. Profiling relied on immunoSEQ multiplex PCR, and the TCRdb table lists in-frame clones only, not all of them. The table records about 260,000 clones, about nine tenths of them present only once. This clone appeared once. What was sequenced was peripheral blood. The source is a man aged 35 to 55 who had recovered from COVID-19.

The CDR3 reads CASSPKRGPGNTIYF. The CDR3 DNA follows: TGTGCCAGCAGCCCGAAGCGGGGGCCTGGAAACACCATATATTTT. This chain connects TRBV6-5 to TRBJ1-3, with D possibly TRBD1 on 6 matching bases. The CDR3 totals 15 residues. The germline V gene has CDR1 MNHEY and CDR2 SVGAGI. V gave up 6 bases and J gave up 2 bases, with 14 bases separating them.